This passage covers 32 T cell receptor beta chains from one sample sequenced in a study of T-cell reconstitution after alpha-beta-depleted transplantation in children. The library targeted TCRbeta and was prepared with unique molecular identifiers. A single record per CDR3 protein comes from TCRdb applying MiXCR to the PCR reads. The sample consists of about 980,000 distinct CDR3 sequences, around 30% of them appearing once. The source material was PBMCs, mostly from graft donor cells, sampled 360 days after TCRalphabeta/CD19-depleted stem cell transplant. The receptor source for this set is a boy younger than two who had a stem cell transplant for SCID, so the T cells may come from the graft donor.

This sequence joins TRBV12-1 and TRBJ2-5; the D call of TRBD1 is as the table states it, not checked on the DNA. TRBV12-1 is shown as a pseudogene. This CDR3 is built from 15 residues. Here the CDR3 DNA reads TGTGCCAGCAGCTTTGGGACAGGGAGGGGAGAGACCCAGTACTTC. Translation: CASSFGTGRGETQYF.

The chain recombines TRBV7-2 with TRBJ2-5; D remains unclear. CDR3 length: 13 amino acids. In germline, CDR1 is SGHTA, CDR2 FQGNSA. The V and J ends lost 7 bases and 2 bases respectively, with 11 bases between them. The CDR3 DNA follows: TGTGCCAGCACCCAGGCAGCACAAGAGACCCAGTACTTC. As protein: CASTQAAQETQYF.

This clonotype was observed a few times. This chain connects TRBV12-3 or TRBV12-4 to TRBJ2-7, with unresolved D. V was pared by 1 base and J by 6 bases, with 19 bases between. The CDR3 totals 16 residues. The CDR3 is CASSLVGPGRPGEQYF. In nucleotides, the CDR3 is TGTGCCAGCAGTTTAGTGGGCCCGGGTCGTCCGGGCGAGCAGTACTTC.

This clonotype was counted once. The chain links TRBV6-1 to TRBJ2-3; D is undetermined. This CDR3 comprises 13 residues. With 11 bases removed from V and 1 base from J, the gap between germline ends came to 13 bases. Germline CDR1 MNHNS, CDR2 SASEGT. The CDR3 DNA is TGTGCCGCCCAACGTACGGGCACAGATACGCAGTATTTT. Protein sequence: CAAQRTGTDTQYF.

This clonotype has more than one count but fewer than ten. The chain joins TRBV29-1 to TRBJ2-1; TRBD1 might be the D (6 bases). The germline V gene encodes CDR1 SQVTM and CDR2 ANQGSEA. The V and J ends lost 6 bases and 2 bases respectively, with 14 bases between them. This CDR3 is built from 14 residues. The CDR3 loop is CSVRTVLTYNEQFF. The DNA for the CDR3 is TGCAGCGTCAGGACAGTCCTGACCTACAATGAGCAGTTCTTC.

This chain joins TRBV2 and TRBJ2-7; D unresolved. The CDR3 has 14 residues. The ends were cut back, 7 bases at V and 0 bases at J, with 13 bases in the middle. The germline gives CDR1 SNHLY, CDR2 FYNNEI. The CDR3 region has the DNA TGTGCCAGCAACAACGCCGAATACTCCTACGAGCAGTACTTC. It is translated as CASNNAEYSYEQYF.

The rearrangement uses TRBV7-8 and TRBJ1-1, with D unresolved. Per the germline V gene, CDR1 is SGHVS and CDR2 is FQNEAQ. V lost 0 bases, J lost 7 bases, and 12 bases lay in between. The CDR3 runs to 14 residues. CDR3 amino acids: CASSLARGPDEAFF. The CDR3 DNA is TGTGCCAGCAGCTTAGCGCGTGGACCCGATGAAGCTTTCTTT.

This chain connects TRBV11-1 to TRBJ1-1, with D maybe TRBD1 (6 bases). Trimming pared 2 bases from V and 3 bases from J, leaving 22 bases between. The CDR3 is 18 residues long. The germline V gene has CDR1 SGHAT and CDR2 FQDESV (reference sequence). CDR3 sequence (DNA): TGTGCCAGCAGCTTATTGGGGTTTGGGATAAACAGGGACACTGAAGCTTTCTTT. It is translated as CASSLLGFGINRDTEAFF.

The chain links TRBV10-3 to TRBJ2-1; D unresolved. CDR3 length equals 14 residues. V was clipped by 4 bases and J by 0 bases, with 7 bases between them. Germline assignment: CDR1 ENHRY and CDR2 SYGVKD. CDR3 nucleotides: TGTGCCATCAGTGGGCGTAGCTCCTACAATGAGCAGTTCTTC. This gives the protein CAISGRSSYNEQFF.

CDR3 nucleotide sequence: TGTGCCAGCAGCCCCTACGGGGACACTGAAGCTTTCTTT. Amino acids: CASSPYGDTEAFF. The V call is TRBV7-3, the J call TRBJ1-1; D unresolved. V lost 5 bases to trimming and J lost 3 bases, with 10 bases between them. Germline V gene sequence: CDR1 SGHTA, CDR2 FQGTGA. The CDR3 runs 13 residues.

The CDR3 bases are TGCGCCAGCAGCCTGGCTGAGTTCAACACAGATACGCAGTATTTT. Translating it yields CASSLAEFNTDTQYF. The chain joins TRBV5-1 to TRBJ2-3, with unresolved D. Trimming shortened V by 4 bases and J by 2 bases, and 14 bases separated the two germline ends. This CDR3 is 15 amino acids long. Looked up from germline, CDR1 is SGHRS and CDR2 is YFSETQ.

The table lists this clonotype with many counts. This chain connects TRBV20-1 to TRBJ2-3; TRBD1 agrees at 11 bases. The germline gives CDR1 DFQATT, CDR2 SNEGSKA (reference sequence). Unmatched junction bases numbered 16, after V lost 0 bases and J lost 2 bases. The length of the CDR3 is 20 residues. The CDR3 region has the DNA TGCAGTGCTAGAGATAGGGGAGCCATGGACAGGGGGCAACCCACAGATACGCAGTATTTT. Protein product: CSARDRGAMDRGQPTDTQYF.

This clonotype was seen a few times. The chain employs TRBV12-3 or TRBV12-4 and TRBJ2-4; tentatively, D is TRBD1 (6 bases). V lost 4 bases and J lost 6, with 10 bases in between. The CDR3 runs 13 residues. CDR3 residues: CASSSEQGNIQYF. CDR3 in DNA: TGTGCCAGCAGTTCAGAACAGGGAAACATTCAGTACTTC.

The sample holds one count of this clonotype. This sequence joins TRBV5-5 and TRBJ2-7; D is undetermined. The germline V and J ends were trimmed by 5 bases and 1 base, with 19 bases remaining between them. Germline V gene data show CDR1 as SGHKS and CDR2 as YYEKEE (reference sequence). This CDR3 has 16 amino acids. The chain's CDR3 is CASSPVGMTPSYEQYF. The CDR3 DNA follows: TGTGCCAGCAGTCCCGTTGGGATGACACCTTCCTACGAGCAGTACTTC.

The chain joins TRBV6-1 to TRBJ1-2; the match to TRBD1 covers 9 bases. Germline lookup yields CDR1 MNHNS and CDR2 SASEGT. V lost 6 bases to trimming and J lost 7 bases; unmatched junction nucleotides: 9. The CDR3 loop spans 14 amino acids. This chain's CDR3 is CASSRDRERSGYTF. CDR3 bases: TGTGCCAGCAGCCGGGACAGGGAGAGGAGTGGCTACACCTTC.

The J gene is TRBJ2-3, the V gene TRBV3-1; D remains ambiguous. Trimming stripped 0 bases from V and 6 bases from J, with 16 bases between. The CDR3 consists of 16 residues. Germline-derived CDR1 and CDR2 are LGHDT and YNNKEL (reference sequence). In DNA, the CDR3 is TGTGCCAGCAGCCAAGACCGGCGGTCGTTAAGGGATACGCAGTATTTT. Translating it yields CASSQDRRSLRDTQYF.

This clonotype was recorded at least ten times. CDR3 residues: CASSLLFPDEQFF. The CDR3, as DNA: TGTGCCAGCTCACTGTTATTCCCCGATGAGCAGTTCTTC. The V gene is TRBV18, the J gene TRBJ2-1; D unresolved. Per germline, CDR1 KGHSH and CDR2 LQKENI. V was clipped by 4 bases and J by 8 bases, with 12 bases between them. CDR3 length: 13 residues. The variable domain in full, completed from reference TRBV18 and TRBJ2-1, reads NAGVMQNPRHLVRRRGQEARLRCSPMKGHSHVYWYRQLPEEGLKFMVYLQKENIIDESGMPKERFSAEFPKEGPSILRIQQVVRGDSAAYFCASSLLFPDEQFFGPGTRLTVL.

This clonotype was seen more than once but under ten times. The V call is TRBV4-2, the J call TRBJ2-1; maybe TRBD2 (5 bases). Trimming left V 4 bases short and J 1 base short, with 11 bases between. Germline CDR1 reads LGHNA; CDR2 reads YNFKEQ. The CDR3 is made up of 15 amino acids. CDR3 sequence: CASSPIAPSYNEQFF. In DNA form, the CDR3 reads TGTGCCAGCAGCCCAATAGCGCCGTCCTACAATGAGCAGTTCTTC.

There are a few counts of this clonotype. The junction shows a germline mismatch at one end, possibly a read error. The chain has TRBV30 and TRBJ1-1; D uncertain. The CDR3 has 11 residues. The germline gives CDR1 GTSNPN, CDR2 SVGIG (reference sequence). The CDR3 sequence: CAWSVPGGYGF. The CDR3 bases are TGTGCCTGGAGTGTACCGGGTGGATATGGTTTT. The full variable domain, completed using reference TRBV30 and TRBJ1-1, is SQTIHQWPATLVQPVGSPLSLECTVEGTSNPNLYWYRQAAGRGLQLLFYSVGIGQISSEVPQNLSASRPQDRQFILSSKKLLLSDSGFYLCAWSVPGGYGFGQGTRLTVV.

The sample holds a few counts of this clonotype. The chain combines TRBV20-1 with TRBJ1-5; D is ambiguous. The germline V and J ends were trimmed by 0 bases and 3 bases, with 12 bases remaining between them. The germline V gene has CDR1 DFQATT and CDR2 SNEGSKA (reference sequence). The length of the CDR3 is 15 residues. For the CDR3, the DNA is TGCAGTGCTAGAGATCACGGGCACCTCAATCAGCCCCAGCATTTT. Translation gives CSARDHGHLNQPQHF.

V is TRBV28 and J is TRBJ2-5, with D possibly being TRBD1 (6 bases). V was cut by 7 bases and J by 2 bases, with 17 bases left in between. CDR3 size: 15 residues. Germline V gene lookup returns CDR1 MDHEN and CDR2 SYDVKM. CDR3 coding DNA: TGTGCCAGCACCCGGTGGGGGCGGCCACAAGAGACCCAGTACTTC. Translation gives CASTRWGRPQETQYF.

This clonotype was observed once. The chain recombines TRBV5-1 with TRBJ1-6; D not resolved. Germline values: CDR1 SGHRS, CDR2 YFSETQ. V dropped 0 bases and J dropped 9 bases, with 13 bases sitting between them. The CDR3 has 15 amino acids. CDR3 loop: CASSLGRRGSSPLHF. Written as DNA, the CDR3 is TGCGCCAGCAGCTTGGGTCGACGAGGGAGTTCACCCCTCCACTTT.

The chain uses TRBV20-1 and TRBJ2-5; weak D call: TRBD1 (6 bases). This CDR3 spans 14 amino acids. V dropped 5 bases and J dropped 4 bases, with 17 bases sitting between them. The germline CDR1 and CDR2 sequences are DFQATT and SNEGSKA (reference sequence). The CDR3 bases are TGCAGTGCTCAGGGGTGGAGCAGGGTAGAGACCCAGTACTTC. It yields the protein CSAQGWSRVETQYF.

V is TRBV6-1 and J is TRBJ1-3, with D unclear. Germline values: CDR1 MNHNS, CDR2 SASEGT. The CDR3 extends over 14 amino acids. The germline V and J ends were trimmed by 7 bases and 0 bases, with 10 bases remaining between them. As DNA, the CDR3 is TGTGCCAGCACCCGGGATTTCTCTGGAAACACCATATATTTT. Amino acids: CASTRDFSGNTIYF.

This rearrangement joins TRBV20-1 to TRBJ2-3; the match to TRBD1 covers 9 bases. J was trimmed by 4 bases and V by 3 bases; bases with no gene match: 2. This CDR3 is built from 13 residues. Germline-derived CDR1 and CDR2 are DFQATT and SNEGSKA (reference sequence). The CDR3 loop is CSASRTGADTQYF. The CDR3 DNA reads as TGCAGTGCTAGCAGGACAGGGGCAGATACGCAGTATTTT.

The table lists this clonotype with a few counts. This chain joins TRBV7-8 and TRBJ1-1, with unresolved D. The CDR3 spans 14 residues. V lost 7 bases to trimming and J lost 5 bases, with 17 bases between them. Per germline, CDR1 SGHVS and CDR2 FQNEAQ. CDR3 nucleotide sequence: TGTGCCAGCAACCCCTTCGGGATGGTAACTGAAGCTTTCTTT. This codes for CASNPFGMVTEAFF.

The V and J genes are TRBV29-1 and TRBJ1-1; D call uncertain. Germline CDR1 and CDR2: SQVTM and ANQGSEA. V was trimmed by 7 bases and J by 2 bases, leaving 11 bases between them. The CDR3 runs 12 residues. The CDR3 bases are TGCAGCGGTAGGAAGACTAACACTGAAGCTTTCTTT. It translates to CSGRKTNTEAFF.

This clonotype appeared a few times. J is TRBJ2-7 and V is TRBV12-3 or TRBV12-4, with TRBD1 matching over 8 bases. The V gene end was trimmed by 8 bases and the J gene end by 5 bases; junction bases not matched to a gene: 17. The length of the CDR3 is 16 residues. In nucleotides, the CDR3 is TGTGCCAGCGGATCCGACAGGGGCCACCGGGCCCACGAGCAGTACTTC. It is translated as CASGSDRGHRAHEQYF.

The chain joins TRBV9 to TRBJ2-5, with 11 bases identical to TRBD2. The V gene end was trimmed by 0 bases and the J gene end by 3 bases; junction bases not matched to a gene: 4. This CDR3 comprises 16 residues. Germline values: CDR1 SGDLS, CDR2 YYNGEE. The CDR3 nucleotides read TGTGCCAGCAGCGTAGCTCTGGGACTAGCGGAAGAGACCCAGTACTTC. This codes for CASSVALGLAEETQYF.

The chain's CDR3 is CSARDSKGYTF. The DNA of the CDR3 is TGCAGTGCTAGAGATTCCAAGGGCTACACCTTC. J is TRBJ1-2 and V is TRBV20-1; D unclear. Germline CDR1 and CDR2: DFQATT and SNEGSKA (reference sequence). Trimming removed 0 bases from V and 8 bases from J, with 7 bases in between. The CDR3 covers 11 residues.

This clonotype appeared many times. The chain employs TRBV20-1 and TRBJ2-1, with D possibly TRBD2 on 7 matching bases. The V end was cut by 8 bases, the J end by 10 bases, with 15 bases between. Germline-derived CDR1 and CDR2 are DFQATT and SNEGSKA (reference sequence). The CDR3 has 11 residues. The CDR3 region is CSPRGGGEQFF. The DNA for the CDR3 is TGCAGTCCGAGGGGGGGCGGGGAGCAGTTCTTC.

This chain links TRBV5-1 with TRBJ2-7; D may be TRBD1 or TRBD2 (6 bases each). The CDR3 loop spans 18 amino acids. Trimming removed 4 bases from V and 1 base from J, with 24 bases in between. Germline CDR1 is SGHRS and CDR2 is YFSETQ. Here the CDR3 DNA reads TGCGCCAGCAGCCCACTCCAGGGGCCTGGGGGGCATTCCTACGAGCAGTACTTC. It yields the protein CASSPLQGPGGHSYEQYF. Full variable domain (remainder filled in from reference TRBV5-1 and TRBJ2-7): KAGVTQTPRYLIKTRGQQVTLSCSPISGHRSVSWYQQTPGQGLQFLFEYFSETQRNKGNFPGRFSGRQFSNSRSEMNVSTLELGDSALYLCASSPLQGPGGHSYEQYFGPGTRLTVT.